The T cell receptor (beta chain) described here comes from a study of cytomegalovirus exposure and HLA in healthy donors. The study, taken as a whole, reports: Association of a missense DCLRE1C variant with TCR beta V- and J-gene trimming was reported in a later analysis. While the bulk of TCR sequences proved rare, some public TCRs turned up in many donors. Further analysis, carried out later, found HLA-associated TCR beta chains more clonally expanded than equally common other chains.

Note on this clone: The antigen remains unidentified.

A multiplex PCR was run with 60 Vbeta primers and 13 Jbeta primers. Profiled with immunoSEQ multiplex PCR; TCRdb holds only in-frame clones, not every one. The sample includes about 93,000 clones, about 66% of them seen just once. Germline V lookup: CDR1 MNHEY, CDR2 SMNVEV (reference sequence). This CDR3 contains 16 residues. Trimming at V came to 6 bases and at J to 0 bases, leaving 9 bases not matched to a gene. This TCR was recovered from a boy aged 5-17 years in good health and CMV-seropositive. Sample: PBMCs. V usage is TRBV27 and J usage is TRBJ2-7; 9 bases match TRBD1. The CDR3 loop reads CASSSLSTGGSYEQYF. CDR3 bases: TGTGCCAGCAGCTCCCTCTCGACAGGGGGCTCCTACGAGCAGTACTTC.